This is a list of T cell receptor beta chains from one sample in a study of OX40 agonist ivuxolimab in advanced cancers. TCRdb keeps only in-frame clones here, not all; method: immunoSEQ multiplex PCR. This table holds some 40,000 clones, 70% to 90% found once. This sample comprised CD4+ or CD8+ T cells sorted from blood, obtained in a trial of the OX40 agonist ivuxolimab. The origin of the receptors is an adult with an advanced solid tumor such as melanoma, head and neck, liver or kidney cancer. CDR3s include the opening cysteine and the closing phenylalanine or tryptophan. The order of the fields is CDR3 length, V gene, D gene, clone size, J gene, CDR3 protein, CDR3 DNA. D genes are given only for firm matches. Clone size, where shown, is once, few, many, or a class for clones that have expanded.

CDR3 length: 13
V gene: TRBV27
D gene: -
clone size: -
J gene: TRBJ1-4
CDR3 protein: CASSMGLGEKLFF
CDR3 DNA: TGTGCCAGCAGTATGGGACTCGGGGAAAAACTGTTTTTT

CDR3 length: 13
V gene: TRBV10-3
D gene: -
clone size: -
J gene: TRBJ2-7
CDR3 protein: CAIVAEGSYEQYF
CDR3 DNA: TGTGCCATCGTAGCGGAAGGATCCTACGAGCAGTACTTC

CDR3 length: 14
V gene: TRBV7-2
D gene: -
clone size: many
J gene: TRBJ2-1
CDR3 protein: CASGLGPPYNEQFF
CDR3 DNA: TGTGCCAGCGGTTTGGGTCCTCCCTACAATGAGCAGTTCTTC

CDR3 length: 13
V gene: TRBV6-4
D gene: -
clone size: -
J gene: TRBJ2-1
CDR3 protein: CASSDSNKNEQFF
CDR3 DNA: TGTGCCAGCAGTGACTCTAATAAGAATGAGCAGTTCTTC

CDR3 length: 17
V gene: TRBV7-9
D gene: TRBD1
clone size: -
J gene: TRBJ1-1
CDR3 protein: CASSPTGTGVIWTEAFF
CDR3 DNA: TGTGCCAGCAGCCCAACCGGGACAGGGGTAATATGGACTGAAGCTTTCTTT

CDR3 length: 14
V gene: TRBV9
D gene: -
clone size: -
J gene: TRBJ2-3
CDR3 protein: CASSPDGYTDTQYF
CDR3 DNA: TGTGCCAGCAGCCCTGACGGCTACACAGATACGCAGTATTTT

CDR3 length: 13
V gene: TRBV9
D gene: TRBD1
clone size: -
J gene: TRBJ1-1
CDR3 protein: CASSDRGTTEAFF
CDR3 DNA: TGTGCCAGCAGCGACAGGGGAACAACTGAAGCTTTCTTT

CDR3 length: 16
V gene: TRBV5-1
D gene: TRBD1
clone size: -
J gene: TRBJ2-1
CDR3 protein: CASSPEGGAVYNEQFF
CDR3 DNA: TGCGCCAGCAGCCCAGAAGGGGGCGCGGTCTACAATGAGCAGTTCTTC

CDR3 length: 17
V gene: TRBV28
D gene: -
clone size: -
J gene: TRBJ1-4
CDR3 protein: CASTLGLPDPAGEKLFF
CDR3 DNA: TGTGCCAGCACCTTAGGGCTGCCGGATCCGGCGGGTGAAAAACTGTTTTTT

CDR3 length: 14
V gene: TRBV7-8
D gene: -
clone size: -
J gene: TRBJ2-3
CDR3 protein: CASSLAAGRDTQYF
CDR3 DNA: TGTGCCAGCAGCTTAGCGGCAGGGCGGGATACGCAGTATTTT

CDR3 length: 14
V gene: TRBV28
D gene: TRBD1
clone size: -
J gene: TRBJ2-7
CDR3 protein: CASRPGTDRWEQYF
CDR3 DNA: TGTGCCAGCAGACCCGGGACAGACCGATGGGAGCAGTACTTC

CDR3 length: 14
V gene: TRBV10-2
D gene: -
clone size: -
J gene: TRBJ1-1
CDR3 protein: CATLDPQMNTEAFF
CDR3 DNA: TGCGCCACCTTAGACCCTCAGATGAACACTGAAGCTTTCTTT

CDR3 length: 14
V gene: TRBV5-5
D gene: -
clone size: -
J gene: TRBJ2-1
CDR3 protein: CASSLERAGNEQFF
CDR3 DNA: TGTGCCAGCAGCTTGGAGAGGGCCGGCAATGAGCAGTTCTTC

CDR3 length: 14
V gene: TRBV9
D gene: TRBD2
clone size: -
J gene: TRBJ2-7
CDR3 protein: CASSVGKTSDEQYF
CDR3 DNA: TGTGCCAGCAGCGTAGGCAAGACTAGCGACGAGCAGTACTTC

CDR3 length: 12
V gene: TRBV7-9
D gene: -
clone size: -
J gene: TRBJ2-1
CDR3 protein: CASSRGFNEQFF
CDR3 DNA: TGTGCCAGCAGCCGCGGATTCAATGAGCAGTTCTTC

CDR3 length: 13
V gene: TRBV7-6
D gene: -
clone size: -
J gene: TRBJ1-1
CDR3 protein: CASTGAGNTEAFF
CDR3 DNA: TGTGCCAGCACTGGGGCGGGGAACACTGAAGCTTTCTTT

CDR3 length: 12
V gene: TRBV11-2
D gene: TRBD1
clone size: -
J gene: TRBJ1-1
CDR3 protein: CASSLITQGAFF
CDR3 DNA: TGTGCCAGCAGCTTAATTACACAGGGGGCTTTCTTT

CDR3 length: 21
V gene: TRBV7-8
D gene: TRBD1
clone size: -
J gene: TRBJ1-1
CDR3 protein: CASSAERGDRGLFLLNTEAFF
CDR3 DNA: TGTGCCAGCAGCGCCGAGCGGGGGGACAGGGGGCTTTTTCTGCTGAACACTGAAGCTTTCTTT

CDR3 length: 13
V gene: TRBV14
D gene: -
clone size: -
J gene: TRBJ2-2
CDR3 protein: CASSQYTPKELFF
CDR3 DNA: TGTGCCAGCAGCCAATATACACCCAAGGAGCTGTTTTTT

CDR3 length: 12
V gene: TRBV6-5
D gene: -
clone size: -
J gene: TRBJ2-7
CDR3 protein: CASSLGSDEQYF
CDR3 DNA: TGTGCCAGCAGTCTAGGGAGCGACGAGCAGTACTTC

CDR3 length: 15
V gene: TRBV7-9
D gene: TRBD2
clone size: -
J gene: TRBJ2-5
CDR3 protein: CASSPVTSDGETQYF
CDR3 DNA: TGTGCCAGCAGCCCGGTGACTAGCGACGGGGAGACCCAGTACTTC

CDR3 length: 15
V gene: TRBV11-2
D gene: TRBD1
clone size: -
J gene: TRBJ2-2
CDR3 protein: CASSLVQGASGELFF
CDR3 DNA: TGTGCCAGCAGCTTAGTACAGGGGGCTAGCGGGGAGCTGTTTTTT

CDR3 length: 16
V gene: TRBV5-1
D gene: -
clone size: -
J gene: TRBJ2-2
CDR3 protein: CASSSGPGQSTGELFF
CDR3 DNA: TGCGCCAGCAGCTCTGGACCGGGACAAAGCACCGGGGAGCTGTTTTTT

CDR3 length: 14
V gene: TRBV5-5
D gene: -
clone size: -
J gene: TRBJ2-1
CDR3 protein: CASSLRALYNEQFF
CDR3 DNA: TGTGCCAGCAGCCTCAGGGCACTCTACAATGAGCAGTTCTTC

CDR3 length: 14
V gene: TRBV27
D gene: TRBD2
clone size: -
J gene: TRBJ2-5
CDR3 protein: CASNPGGDLETQYF
CDR3 DNA: TGTGCCAGCAATCCCGGGGGGGACCTAGAGACCCAGTACTTC

CDR3 length: 17
V gene: TRBV11-2
D gene: -
clone size: -
J gene: TRBJ2-2
CDR3 protein: CASSLDYPLLGTGELFF
CDR3 DNA: TGTGCCAGCAGCTTAGATTACCCACTACTGGGCACCGGGGAGCTGTTTTTT

CDR3 length: 15
V gene: TRBV5-1
D gene: TRBD1
clone size: -
J gene: TRBJ2-2
CDR3 protein: CASKMTGGLAGELFF
CDR3 DNA: TGCGCCAGCAAGATGACAGGGGGGTTGGCCGGGGAGCTGTTTTTT